These 13 T cell receptor beta chains were sequenced from one sample in a study of T-cell memory formation after mild COVID-19. TCRdb recomputed calls from the 5' RACE reads with MiXCR, one row per CDR3 protein. In the table there are under 150,000 distinct CDR3 sequences, 20% to 25% of which are singletons. Input material: PBMCs or a T cell subset sorted from them (not recorded which). The receptors derive from a man aged 18 to 35 who had mild COVID-19 (a few samples of this study predate the infection). Cell type and time point are not known.

The table lists this clonotype with a few counts. V is TRBV4-1 and J is TRBJ2-7; D is unclear. The CDR3 is made up of 14 amino acids. V shed 3 bases and J shed 2 bases, with 11 bases lying between them. CDR1 is MGHRA, CDR2 YSYEKL, per germline. The CDR3 sequence is CASSHPGQAYEQYV. CDR3 coding DNA: TGCGCCAGCAGCCACCCGGGCCAGGCCTACGAGCAGTACGTC.

This rearrangement joins TRBV7-9 to TRBJ2-5; TRBD1 is a possible D gene (6 bases). The CDR3 contains 13 residues. From germline, CDR1 is SEHNR and CDR2 FQNEAQ (reference sequence). V was cut by 5 bases and J by 5 bases, with 12 bases left in between. The CDR3 coding sequence is TGTGCCAGCAGCCCCAGGGGATCGGAGACCCAGTACTTC. Translating it yields CASSPRGSETQYF.

This clonotype turned up a few times. The chain carries TRBV4-1 and TRBJ2-1, with 10 bases identical to TRBD2. Trimming took 4 bases from V and 2 from J; bases not matched to a gene: 5. Germline V gives CDR1 MGHRA, CDR2 YSYEKL. This CDR3 has 16 residues. The DNA of the CDR3 is TGCGCCAGCAGCCGCCCACTAGCGGGGACCTACAATGAGCAGTTCTTC. It specifies CASSRPLAGTYNEQFF.

This clonotype appeared a few times. The rearrangement uses TRBV21-1 and TRBJ2-2; the table names TRBD1, a call not compared with the DNA. TRBV21-1 is termed a pseudogene. The length of the CDR3 is 15 residues. The CDR3: CASSTRTGVAGELFF. In DNA form, the CDR3 reads TGTGCCAGCAGCACCCGGACAGGTGTGGCCGGGGAGCTGTTTTTT.

This clonotype was seen a handful of times. The J gene is TRBJ1-2, the V gene TRBV20-1; 10 nucleotides line up with TRBD1. Germline assignment: CDR1 DFQATT and CDR2 SNEGSKA (reference sequence). The V segment lost 5 bases and the J segment 7 bases; nucleotides outside the gene matches: 7. The CDR3 contains 13 residues. DNA of the CDR3: TGCAGTGCTTCGACCCGGGACAGGGGTGGCTACACCTTC. It specifies CSASTRDRGGYTF.

This chain joins TRBV7-9 and TRBJ2-7, with 10 positions matching TRBD1. This CDR3 spans 14 amino acids. The V gene end was trimmed by 4 bases and the J gene end by 6 bases; junction bases not matched to a gene: 6. CDR1 is SEHNR and CDR2 is FQNEAQ in the germline V gene (reference sequence). CDR3 DNA: TGTGCCAGCAGCTCCGGGACAGGGGAATTCGAGCAGTACGTC. Protein: CASSSGTGEFEQYV.

The rearrangement uses TRBV7-9 and TRBJ1-1; D unclear. Germline V gives CDR1 SEHNR, CDR2 FQNEAQ (reference sequence). The CDR3 loop spans 16 amino acids. Deletions cut 5 bases from V and 0 bases from J, with 16 bases between. Written as DNA, the CDR3 is TGTGCCAGCAGCCAGGCCCCCCTCGGGATGAACACTGAAGCTTTCTTT. This encodes CASSQAPLGMNTEAFF.

This rearrangement joins TRBV10-2 to TRBJ2-1, with TRBD1 as a possible D gene (6 bases). CDR3 length: 11 residues. V was trimmed by 10 bases and J by 7 bases, leaving 11 bases between them. Germline assignment: CDR1 WSHSY and CDR2 SAAADI. CDR3 bases: TGCGCCACTAAACAGGGAAATGAGCAGTTCTTC. As protein: CATKQGNEQFF.

The rearrangement joins TRBV6-6 to TRBJ1-3; D gene ambiguous. CDR3 length equals 12 residues. V shed 6 bases and J shed 0 bases, with 3 bases lying between them. Per the germline V gene, CDR1 is MNHNY and CDR2 is SVGAGI (reference sequence). The CDR3 DNA reads as TGTGCCAGCAGCGACTCTGGAAACACCATATATTTT. This gives the protein CASSDSGNTIYF.

This clonotype was detected only a few times. The chain is built from TRBV7-9 and TRBJ2-1, with a tentative D call TRBD2 (6 bases). CDR1 is SEHNR and CDR2 is FQNEAQ in the germline V gene (reference sequence). Deletions cut 5 bases from V and 5 bases from J, with 13 bases between. The CDR3 loop spans 14 amino acids. In nucleotides, the CDR3 is TGTGCCAGCAGCCCCCCCGGGGGTAACAATGAGCAGTTCTTC. Its protein is CASSPPGGNNEQFF.

Comments on this clonotype: A read error may account for a junction end that differs from germline. The chain combines TRBV2 with TRBJ2-2; D is unclear. Germline V gene sequence: CDR1 SNHLY, CDR2 FYNNEI. The CDR3 sequence is 18 residues long. CDR3 sequence: CASTEDGRSWGRAGELFF. The DNA of the CDR3 is TGTGCCAGCACTGAAGATGGACGGAGCTGGGGAAGGGCCGGGGAGCTGTTTTTT. The full variable domain, with the rest looked up from reference TRBV2 and TRBJ2-2, is EPEVTQTPSHQVTQMGQEVILRCVPISNHLYFYWYRQILGQKVEFLVSFYNNEISEKSEIFDDQFSVERPDGSNFTLKIRSTKLEDSAMYFCASTEDGRSWGRAGELFFGEGSRLTVL.

The CDR3 bases are TGTGCCAGCAGTCCTGGACAGGGGAAGTACGAGCAGTACGTC. As protein: CASSPGQGKYEQYV. The rearrangement joins TRBV27 to TRBJ2-7; TRBD1 aligns across 9 bases. The trim removed 5 bases at V and 4 bases at J, leaving 6 bases unmatched. The CDR3 contains 14 residues. The germline V gene encodes CDR1 MNHEY and CDR2 SMNVEV (reference sequence).

The chain couples TRBV7-2 to TRBJ2-4, with 7 bases fitting TRBD2. Unmatched junction bases numbered 9, after V lost 2 bases and J lost 2 bases. CDR3 length equals 17 residues. From germline, CDR1 is SGHTA and CDR2 FQGNSA. The CDR3 loop reads CASSLSSEGGPKNIQYF. The DNA for the CDR3 is TGTGCCAGCAGCTTATCTTCTGAGGGAGGGCCCAAAAACATTCAGTACTTC.